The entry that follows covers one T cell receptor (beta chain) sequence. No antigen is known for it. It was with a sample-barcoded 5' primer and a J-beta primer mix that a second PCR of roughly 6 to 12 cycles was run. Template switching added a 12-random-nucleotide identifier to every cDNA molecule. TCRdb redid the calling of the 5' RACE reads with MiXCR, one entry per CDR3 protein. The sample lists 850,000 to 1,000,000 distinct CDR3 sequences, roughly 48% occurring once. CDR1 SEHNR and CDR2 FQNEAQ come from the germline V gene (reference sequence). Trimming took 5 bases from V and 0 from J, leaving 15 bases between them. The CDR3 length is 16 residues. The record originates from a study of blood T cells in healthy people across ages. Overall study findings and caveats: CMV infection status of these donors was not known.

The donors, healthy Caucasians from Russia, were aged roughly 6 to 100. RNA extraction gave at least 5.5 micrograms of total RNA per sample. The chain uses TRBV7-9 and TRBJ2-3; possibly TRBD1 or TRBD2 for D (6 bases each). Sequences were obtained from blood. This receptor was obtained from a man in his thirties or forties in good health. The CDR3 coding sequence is TGTGCCAGCAGCCCCGGGGGCCGACTTAGCACAGATACGCAGTATTTT. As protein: CASSPGGRLSTDTQYF.